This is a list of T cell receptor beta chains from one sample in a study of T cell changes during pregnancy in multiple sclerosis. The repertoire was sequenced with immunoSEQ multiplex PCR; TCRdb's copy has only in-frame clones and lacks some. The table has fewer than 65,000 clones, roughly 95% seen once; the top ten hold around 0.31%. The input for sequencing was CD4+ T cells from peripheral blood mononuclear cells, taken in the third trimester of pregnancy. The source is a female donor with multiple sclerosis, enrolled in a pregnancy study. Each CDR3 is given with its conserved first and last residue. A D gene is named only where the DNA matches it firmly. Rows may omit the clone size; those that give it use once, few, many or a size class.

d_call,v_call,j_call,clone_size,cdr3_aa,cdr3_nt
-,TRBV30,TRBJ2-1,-,CAWSPGGGQFF,TGTGCCTGGAGTCCAGGGGGAGGACAGTTCTTC
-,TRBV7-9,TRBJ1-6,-,CASSPVGTYNSPLHF,TGTGCCAGCAGCCCGGTGGGGACATATAATTCACCCCTCCACTTT
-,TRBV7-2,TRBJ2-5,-,CASSSFRETQYF,TGTGCCAGCAGCTCTTTTAGAGAGACCCAGTACTTC
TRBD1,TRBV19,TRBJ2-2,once,CASSSGQGAGELFF,TGTGCCAGTAGTTCGGGACAGGGGGCCGGGGAGCTGTTTTTT
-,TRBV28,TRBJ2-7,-,CASSLGGGTYEQYF,TGTGCCAGCAGTTTAGGGGGAGGCACGTACGAGCAGTACTTC
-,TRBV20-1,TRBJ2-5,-,CSARAGETQYF,TGCAGTGCTAGAGCGGGAGAGACCCAGTACTTC
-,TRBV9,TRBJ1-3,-,CASGRALSSGNTIYF,TGTGCCAGCGGTAGAGCGCTAAGCTCTGGAAACACCATATATTTT
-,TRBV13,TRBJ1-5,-,CASSLGPSHNQPQHF,TGTGCCAGCAGCTTAGGGCCGAGCCATAATCAGCCCCAGCATTTT
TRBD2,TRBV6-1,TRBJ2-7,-,CASSEPGLASYEQYF,TGTGCCAGCAGCGAACCGGGACTAGCTTCGTACGAGCAGTACTTC
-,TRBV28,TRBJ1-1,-,CASSLLRRNTEAFF,TGTGCCAGCAGTTTATTAAGGAGGAACACTGAAGCTTTCTTT
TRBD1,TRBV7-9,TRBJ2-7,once,CASSPRDRLLGYEQYF,TGTGCCAGCAGCCCCCGGGACAGGCTACTTGGGTACGAGCAGTACTTC
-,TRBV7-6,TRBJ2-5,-,CASSLVRRGEGTQYF,TGTGCCAGCAGCTTAGTCCGGAGGGGGGAGGGGACCCAGTACTTC
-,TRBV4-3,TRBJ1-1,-,CASSQGRNTEAFF,TGCGCCAGCAGCCAAGGGAGGAACACTGAAGCTTTCTTT
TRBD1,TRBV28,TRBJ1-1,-,CASSLFGQGYAEAFF,TGTGCCAGCAGTTTATTCGGACAGGGCTACGCTGAAGCTTTCTTT
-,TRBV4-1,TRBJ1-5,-,CASSQDSGGSQPQHF,TGCGCCAGCAGCCAAGATAGCGGGGGAAGTCAGCCCCAGCATTTT
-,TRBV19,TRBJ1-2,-,CASSLRDIHGYTF,TGTGCCAGTAGTTTACGGGACATCCACGGCTACACCTTC
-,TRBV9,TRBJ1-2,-,CASSVVGVVGYTF,TGTGCCAGCAGCGTAGTAGGGGTAGTTGGCTACACCTTC
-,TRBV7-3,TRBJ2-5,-,CASSKQPGAETQYF,TGTGCCAGCAGTAAACAACCGGGAGCTGAGACCCAGTACTTC
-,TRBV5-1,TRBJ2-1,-,CASSLGLSGNEQFF,TGCGCCAGCAGCTTGGGTCTATCTGGCAATGAGCAGTTCTTC
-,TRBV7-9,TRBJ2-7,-,CASSLGGGWVPYEQYF,TGTGCCAGCAGCTTAGGGGGGGGCTGGGTCCCCTACGAGCAGTACTTC
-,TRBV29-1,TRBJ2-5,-,CSVEDWISETQYF,TGCAGCGTTGAGGACTGGATTAGTGAGACCCAGTACTTC
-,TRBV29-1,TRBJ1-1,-,CSVGSVWSKQDSRRGAFF,TGCAGCGTCGGATCGGTGTGGAGCAAACAGGACTCGAGGCGGGGAGCTTTCTTT
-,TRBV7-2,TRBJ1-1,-,CASSSQTGPNTEAFF,TGTGCCAGCAGCTCGCAGACAGGACCAAACACTGAAGCTTTCTTT
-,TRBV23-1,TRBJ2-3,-,CASSQCGNRLLSTDTQYF,TGCGCCAGCAGTCAATGTGGTAACAGACTACTTAGCACAGATACGCAGTATTTT
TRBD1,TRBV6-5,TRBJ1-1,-,CASSYWDRGVPAFF,TGTGCCAGCAGTTACTGGGACAGGGGAGTTCCCGCTTTCTTT
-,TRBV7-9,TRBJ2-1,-,CASSQSAVTNEQFF,TGTGCCAGCAGCCAATCGGCTGTGACTAATGAGCAGTTCTTC
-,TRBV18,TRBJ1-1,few,CASSGGTEAFF,TGTGCCAGCTCAGGAGGCACTGAAGCTTTCTTT
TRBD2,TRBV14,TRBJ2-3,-,CASSHAPRTSGTDTQYF,TGTGCCAGCAGCCACGCTCCGCGGACTAGCGGCACAGATACGCAGTATTTT
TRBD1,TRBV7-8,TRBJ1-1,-,CASSLLRQGLFSGTEAFF,TGTGCCAGCAGCTTATTGCGACAGGGGTTATTTAGCGGCACTGAAGCTTTCTTT
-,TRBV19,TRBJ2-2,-,CASSIDRAGTIRSGTGELFF,TGTGCCAGTAGTATAGATCGGGCAGGGACAATACGTTCGGGGACCGGGGAGCTGTTTTTT
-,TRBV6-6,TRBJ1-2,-,CASTPTGNYGYTF,TGTGCCAGCACCCCTACAGGGAACTATGGCTACACCTTC
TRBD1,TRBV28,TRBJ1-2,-,CASRKQGENYGYTF,TGTGCCAGCAGAAAACAGGGGGAGAACTATGGCTACACCTTC